A selection of T cell receptor beta chains follows, all from one sample in a study of blood T cell repertoires in COVID-19. Method: immunoSEQ multiplex PCR; TCRdb's copy keeps in-frame clones and lacks some. The sample carries about 89,000 clones, about 91% recorded once. Sequencing was carried out using peripheral blood. All receptors come from a man aged 60 to 69 with acute or convalescent COVID-19. CDR3s include the opening cysteine and the closing phenylalanine or tryptophan. Fields, in order: clone size, V gene, D gene, J gene, CDR3 DNA, CDR3 protein. The D gene is left open where the match is weak. A clone size is listed for some rows: how often the clone was seen (once, few, many), or a class if it is expanded.

.	TRBV9	TRBD1	TRBJ1-5	TGTGCCAGCAGCATTGGACAGGGGGGCCATCAGCCCCAGCATTTT	CASSIGQGGHQPQHF
.	TRBV9	.	TRBJ2-5	TGTGCCAGCAGCATCACATCAGGGATTTCAGAGACCCAGTACTTC	CASSITSGISETQYF
.	TRBV19	TRBD1	TRBJ1-1	TGTGCCAGTAGTATCACAGGGGGAGGCACTGAAGCTTTCTTT	CASSITGGGTEAFF
.	TRBV30	.	TRBJ1-4	TGTGCCAGAGGCCGACAGGACAAAAGAACAACTAATGAAAAACTGTTTTTT	CARGRQDKRTTNEKLFF
.	TRBV20-1	TRBD1	TRBJ2-5	TGCAGTGCCAGTACCCCGGGGGGACAGGGGAATCCGGAGACCCAGTACTTC	CSASTPGGQGNPETQYF
.	TRBV19	TRBD2	TRBJ2-5	TGTGCCAGTAGTATTGGATCCGGGACTAGCGGGGGGTACCAAGAGACCCAGTACTTC	CASSIGSGTSGGYQETQYF
.	TRBV5-1	.	TRBJ2-2	TGCGCCAGCAGCTCGGAGGCAGGGGTCGGGACCGGGGAGCTGTTTTTT	CASSSEAGVGTGELFF
.	TRBV6-6	TRBD2	TRBJ2-3	TGTGCCAGCAGTCCGACTAGCGGGGGGGTTGGTACGCAGTATTTT	CASSPTSGGVGTQYF
.	TRBV4-1	.	TRBJ1-2	TGCGCCAGCAGCCAAGGGGACTATAACTATGGCTACACCTTC	CASSQGDYNYGYTF
few	TRBV11-3	TRBD2	TRBJ2-1	TGTGCCAGCAGCTTAAGCCGCGGGGGTGAGCAGTTCTTC	CASSLSRGGEQFF
.	TRBV18	TRBD1	TRBJ1-1	TGTGCCAGCTCCCCCGACAGGGGCACTGAAGCTTTCTTT	CASSPDRGTEAFF
.	TRBV6-4	.	TRBJ2-3	TGTGCCAGCAGTGCTTCTATTAGCACAGATACGCAGTATTTT	CASSASISTDTQYF
.	TRBV21-1	.	TRBJ1-3	TGTGCCAGCAGCAAAGCGCGACAGTTACCTGGAAACACCATATATTTT	CASSKARQLPGNTIYF
.	TRBV5-6	.	TRBJ2-1	TGTGCCAGCAGCCCAGGGTTCAATGAGCAGTTCTTC	CASSPGFNEQFF
.	TRBV20-1	.	TRBJ2-2	TGCAGTGCAGCGATGCCCGGGGAGCTGTTTTTT	CSAAMPGELFF
.	TRBV5-1	TRBD2	TRBJ2-6	TGCGCCAGCAGCCCGGGGCTAGCGGGAGCTGGGGCCAACGTCCTGACTTTC	CASSPGLAGAGANVLTF
.	TRBV5-1	TRBD1	TRBJ1-1	TGCGCCAGCAATGAACCAGGGGGCACTGAAGCTTTCTTT	CASNEPGGTEAFF
.	TRBV18	TRBD2	TRBJ2-5	TGTGCCAGCTCACCATTCGTCCGGGGGGGACAAGAGACCCAGTACTTC	CASSPFVRGGQETQYF
.	TRBV6-6	TRBD2	TRBJ2-7	TGTGCCAGCAGCTCCGTTGCGGGACTAGCTTATTTC	CASSSVAGLAYF
.	TRBV5-1	TRBD1	TRBJ1-3	TGCGCCAGCAGCTTGGCCGGGACAGGGGTAGACACCATATATTTT	CASSLAGTGVDTIYF
.	TRBV11-2	.	TRBJ2-1	TGTGCCAGCAGCCTCAACGGAGGGGATAGTGAGCAGTTCTTC	CASSLNGGDSEQFF
few	TRBV6-5	TRBD1	TRBJ1-2	TGTGCCAGCAGTTACTCCTCAACAGGGGATGGCTACACCTTC	CASSYSSTGDGYTF
.	TRBV5-1	.	TRBJ2-7	TGCGCCAGCAGCCCCATGTCCTACGAGCAGTACTTC	CASSPMSYEQYF
.	TRBV5-4	.	TRBJ1-3	TGTGCCAGCAGCCCGGACATGGGCTCTGGAAACACCATATATTTT	CASSPDMGSGNTIYF
.	TRBV3-1/TRBV3-2	TRBD1	TRBJ1-2	TGTGCCAGCAGCCACAGGGGGCGCGCCTATGGCTACACCTTC	CASSHRGRAYGYTF
.	TRBV10-3	TRBD1	TRBJ1-2	TGTGCCGTAGGGACAGGGGGCTACTATGGCTACACCTTC	CAVGTGGYYGYTF
.	TRBV20-1	.	TRBJ2-3	TGCAGTGCTAGTTCACCAGGGAGCACAGATACGCAGTATTTT	CSASSPGSTDTQYF
.	TRBV10-3	.	TRBJ1-6	TGTGCCATCAGTGATTCCGCCGGGGACTATAATTCACCCCTCCACTTT	CAISDSAGDYNSPLHF
few	TRBV15	.	TRBJ1-2	TGTGCCACCAGCAGAGATGGAACAGATAACTATGGCTACACCTTC	CATSRDGTDNYGYTF
.	TRBV12-3/TRBV12-4	.	TRBJ1-3	TGTGCCAGCAGATTGGCAGGCGGAAACACCATATATTTT	CASRLAGGNTIYF
.	TRBV12-5	TRBD2	TRBJ2-5	TGTGCTAGTGGACTGGACAAGGGAGGGTGGGGCCAAGAGACCCAGTACTTC	CASGLDKGGWGQETQYF
.	TRBV24-1	.	TRBJ2-2	TGTGCCACCAGTGATTTAGGCGGGGTGGACACCGGGGAGCTGTTTTTT	CATSDLGGVDTGELFF
.	TRBV11-2	TRBD1	TRBJ2-1	TGTGCCAGCAGAACGACAGGGATTTCTGTGGGCTACAATGAGCAGTTCTTC	CASRTTGISVGYNEQFF
.	TRBV5-1	TRBD1	TRBJ1-1	TGCGCCAGCAGCTTGAACGGGGGGACAGGATACACTGAAGCTTTCTTT	CASSLNGGTGYTEAFF
.	TRBV20-1	TRBD2	TRBJ2-7	TGCAGTGCTAGTACGCGGGAGAGGTACGAGCAGTACTTC	CSASTRERYEQYF
.	TRBV5-6	.	TRBJ1-5	TGTGCCAGCAGCTTGAGACTTTTTGGGCCCCAGCATTTT	CASSLRLFGPQHF
.	TRBV27	.	TRBJ2-7	TGTGCCAGCAGTTTATCAGACAGGTACTACGAGCAGTACTTC	CASSLSDRYYEQYF
.	TRBV5-8	TRBD2	TRBJ2-2	TGTGCCAGCAGCCTAGCGGGAGTAAGAACCGGGGAGCTGTTTTTT	CASSLAGVRTGELFF
.	TRBV27	TRBD2	TRBJ2-3	TGTGCCAGCAGTTCCTTAGCGGGAGGGAGAGATACGCAGTATTTT	CASSSLAGGRDTQYF
.	TRBV5-1	.	TRBJ2-5	TGCGCCAGCAGCTTGGAGCAGGGGCGCGAAGAGACCCAGTACTTC	CASSLEQGREETQYF
.	TRBV10-2	.	TRBJ2-4	TGCGCCAGCAGTGAGTCGGCCATAGCCAAAAACATTCAGTACTTC	CASSESAIAKNIQYF
.	TRBV5-1	.	TRBJ2-7	TGCGCCAGCAGCTCTAACTGGGCCTTCCCGGGGGAGCAGTACTTC	CASSSNWAFPGEQYF
.	TRBV6-5	TRBD1	TRBJ1-2	TGTGCCAGTGGGGACAGGCCCGCTAACTATGGCTACACCTTC	CASGDRPANYGYTF
.	TRBV2	TRBD1	TRBJ1-2	TGTGCCAGGCGGACAGGGTATGGCTACACCTTC	CARRTGYGYTF
.	TRBV21-1	.	TRBJ2-5	TGTGCCAGCAGCCCTCACGGGTGTCCCGTTCTCACCCAAGAGACCCAGTACTTC	CASSPHGCPVLTQETQYF
.	TRBV15	.	TRBJ1-6	TGTGCCACCAGCCTTACTGATAATTCACCCCTCCACTTT	CATSLTDNSPLHF
.	TRBV12-3/TRBV12-4	TRBD2	TRBJ2-7	TGTGCCAGCAGGCTAGCGGCGTCCTACGAGCAGTACTTC	CASRLAASYEQYF
.	TRBV7-3	.	TRBJ1-4	TGTGCCAGCAGCTTAACCGGAACAGGGCAGGAAAAACTGTTTTTT	CASSLTGTGQEKLFF
.	TRBV9	TRBD1	TRBJ2-7	TGTGCCAGCAGCGTAAGGGACAGGGAACACGAGCAGTACTTC	CASSVRDREHEQYF
.	TRBV27	TRBD1	TRBJ2-7	TGTGCCAGCCTTCTCCCGGGACAGCTTACAGGACTCGAAAACTACGAGCAGTACTTC	CASLLPGQLTGLENYEQYF
.	TRBV5-1	TRBD1	TRBJ2-7	TGCGCCAGCAGCTGGGGGACAGCTCTGTACGAGCAGTACTTC	CASSWGTALYEQYF
.	TRBV7-2	TRBD2	TRBJ2-1	TGTGCCAGCAGTAGAGTTTTCGGGAGGGGTCGCTACAATGAGCAGTTCTTC	CASSRVFGRGRYNEQFF
once	TRBV7-3	TRBD2	TRBJ2-7	TGTGCCAGCAGCCCGGGCGGGGGAGGGATCAACGAGCAGTACTTC	CASSPGGGGINEQYF